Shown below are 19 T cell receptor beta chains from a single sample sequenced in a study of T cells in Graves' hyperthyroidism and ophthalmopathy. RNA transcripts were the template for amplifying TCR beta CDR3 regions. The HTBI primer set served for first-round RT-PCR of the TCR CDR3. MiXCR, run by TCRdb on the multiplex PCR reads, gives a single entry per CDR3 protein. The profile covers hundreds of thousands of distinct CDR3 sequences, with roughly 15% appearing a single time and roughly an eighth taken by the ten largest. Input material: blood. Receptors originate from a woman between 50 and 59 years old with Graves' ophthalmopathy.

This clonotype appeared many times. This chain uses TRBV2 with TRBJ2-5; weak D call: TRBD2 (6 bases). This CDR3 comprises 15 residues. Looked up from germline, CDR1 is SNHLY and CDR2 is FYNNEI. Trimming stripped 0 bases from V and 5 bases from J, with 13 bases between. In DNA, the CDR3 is TGTGCCAGCAGTGAAGCGACACTAGGAGGGGAGACCCAGTACTTC. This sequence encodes CASSEATLGGETQYF.

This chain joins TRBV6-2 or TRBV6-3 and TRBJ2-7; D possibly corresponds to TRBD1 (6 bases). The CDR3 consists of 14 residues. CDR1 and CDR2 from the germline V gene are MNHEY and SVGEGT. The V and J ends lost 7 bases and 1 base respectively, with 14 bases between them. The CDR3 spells CASIPRGTSYEQYF. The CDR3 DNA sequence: TGTGCCAGCATTCCCAGGGGTACATCCTACGAGCAGTACTTC.

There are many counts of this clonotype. In DNA form, the CDR3 reads TGCGCCAGCAGCAAGGGACAGGGGCAAGGAGAGCAGTACTTC. It specifies CASSKGQGQGEQYF. The V gene is TRBV5-1, the J gene TRBJ2-7; TRBD1 matches at 10 bases. Germline assignment: CDR1 SGHRS and CDR2 YFSETQ. Trimming cost V 4 bases and J 7 bases; bases outside gene matches: 8. This CDR3 spans 14 amino acids.

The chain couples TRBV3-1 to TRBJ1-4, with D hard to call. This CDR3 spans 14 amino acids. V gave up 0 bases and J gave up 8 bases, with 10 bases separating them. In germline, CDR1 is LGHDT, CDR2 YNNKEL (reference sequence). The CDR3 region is CASSQEENSEKLFF. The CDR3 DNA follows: TGTGCCAGCAGCCAAGAAGAAAACAGCGAAAAACTGTTTTTT.

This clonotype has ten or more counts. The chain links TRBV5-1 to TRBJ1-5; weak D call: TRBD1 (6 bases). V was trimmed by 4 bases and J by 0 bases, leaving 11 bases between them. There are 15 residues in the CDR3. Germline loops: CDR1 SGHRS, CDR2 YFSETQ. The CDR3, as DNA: TGCGCCAGCAGCCCCGGACAGACTAGCAATCAGCCCCAGCATTTT. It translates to CASSPGQTSNQPQHF.

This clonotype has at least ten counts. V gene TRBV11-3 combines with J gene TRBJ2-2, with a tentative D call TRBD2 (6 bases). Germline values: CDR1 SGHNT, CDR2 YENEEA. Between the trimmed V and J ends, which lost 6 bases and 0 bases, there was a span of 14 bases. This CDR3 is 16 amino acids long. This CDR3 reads CASSLRDFANTGELFF. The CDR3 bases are TGTGCCAGCAGTCTCAGGGACTTTGCGAACACCGGGGAGCTGTTTTTT.

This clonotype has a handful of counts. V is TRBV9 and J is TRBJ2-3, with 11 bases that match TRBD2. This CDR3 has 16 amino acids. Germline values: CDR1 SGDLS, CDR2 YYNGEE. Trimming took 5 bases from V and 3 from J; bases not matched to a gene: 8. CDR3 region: CASRSLSGRETDTQYF. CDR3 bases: TGTGCCAGCAGGAGCCTTAGCGGGAGGGAGACAGATACGCAGTATTTT.

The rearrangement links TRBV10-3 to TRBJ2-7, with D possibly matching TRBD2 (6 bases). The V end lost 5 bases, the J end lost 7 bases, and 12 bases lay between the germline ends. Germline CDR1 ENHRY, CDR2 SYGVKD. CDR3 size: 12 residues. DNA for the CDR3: TGTGCCATCAGTAAGGAGGGTTTAGAGCAGTACTTC. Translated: CAISKEGLEQYF.

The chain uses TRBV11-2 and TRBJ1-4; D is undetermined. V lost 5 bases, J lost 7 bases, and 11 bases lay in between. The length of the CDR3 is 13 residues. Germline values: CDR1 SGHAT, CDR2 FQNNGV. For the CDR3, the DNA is TGTGCCAGCAGCCCCACCAAGAGTGAAAAACTGTTTTTT. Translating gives CASSPTKSEKLFF.

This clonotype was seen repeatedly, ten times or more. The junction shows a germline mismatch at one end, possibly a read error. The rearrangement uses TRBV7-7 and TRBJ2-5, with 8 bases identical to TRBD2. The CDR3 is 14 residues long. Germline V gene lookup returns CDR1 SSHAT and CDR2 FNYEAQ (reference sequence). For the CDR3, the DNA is TGTGCTAGCAGCTTAGTCGGGAGGGCAGAGACCCAGTACTTC. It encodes CASSLVGRAETQYF.

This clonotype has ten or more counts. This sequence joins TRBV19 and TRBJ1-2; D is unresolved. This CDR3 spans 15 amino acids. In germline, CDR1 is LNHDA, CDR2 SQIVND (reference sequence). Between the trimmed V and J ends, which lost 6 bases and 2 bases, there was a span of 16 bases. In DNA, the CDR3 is TGTGCCAGTAGGACTGGGCGATCCAAAAACTATGGCTACACCTTC. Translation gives CASRTGRSKNYGYTF. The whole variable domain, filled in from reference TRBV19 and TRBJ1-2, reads DGGITQSPKYLFRKEGQNVTLSCEQNLNHDAMYWYRQDPGQGLRLIYYSQIVNDFQKGDIAEGYSVSREKKESFPLTVTSAQKNPTAFYLCASRTGRSKNYGYTFGSGTRLTVV.

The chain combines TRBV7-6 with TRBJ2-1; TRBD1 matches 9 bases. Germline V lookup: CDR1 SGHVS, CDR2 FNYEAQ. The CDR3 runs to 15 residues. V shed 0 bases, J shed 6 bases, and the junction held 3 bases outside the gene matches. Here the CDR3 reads CASSLAGDRANEQFF. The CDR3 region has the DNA TGTGCCAGCAGCTTAGCTGGGGACAGGGCCAATGAGCAGTTCTTC.

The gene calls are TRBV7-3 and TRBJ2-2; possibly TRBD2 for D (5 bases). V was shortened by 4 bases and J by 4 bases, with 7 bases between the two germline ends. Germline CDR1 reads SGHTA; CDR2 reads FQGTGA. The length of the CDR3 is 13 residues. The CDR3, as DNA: TGTGCCAGCAGCTCAGAGGGCACCGGGGAGCTGTTTTTT. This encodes CASSSEGTGELFF.

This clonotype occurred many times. CDR3 DNA sequence: TGTGCCAGCAGCTTGATAGGGCTAGCTTACAATGAGCAGTTCTTC. Translating it yields CASSLIGLAYNEQFF. The chain carries TRBV11-1 and TRBJ2-1; TRBD2 might be the D (5 bases). The CDR3 contains 15 residues. Germline V CDR1 and CDR2: SGHAT, FQDESV (reference sequence). V dropped 3 bases and J dropped 4 bases, with 13 bases sitting between them.

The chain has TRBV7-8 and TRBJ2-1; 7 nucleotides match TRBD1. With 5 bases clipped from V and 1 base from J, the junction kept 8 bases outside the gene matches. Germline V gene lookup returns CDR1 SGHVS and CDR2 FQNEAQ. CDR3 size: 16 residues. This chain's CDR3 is CASSPGTVGSYNEQFF. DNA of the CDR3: TGTGCCAGCAGCCCAGGGACAGTGGGATCCTACAATGAGCAGTTCTTC.

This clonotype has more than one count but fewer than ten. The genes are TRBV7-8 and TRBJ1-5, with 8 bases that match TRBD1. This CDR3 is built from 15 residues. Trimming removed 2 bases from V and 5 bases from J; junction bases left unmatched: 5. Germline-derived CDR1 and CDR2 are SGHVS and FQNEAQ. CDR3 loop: CASSLQGAWDQPQHF. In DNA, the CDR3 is TGTGCCAGCAGCTTACAGGGGGCTTGGGATCAGCCCCAGCATTTT.

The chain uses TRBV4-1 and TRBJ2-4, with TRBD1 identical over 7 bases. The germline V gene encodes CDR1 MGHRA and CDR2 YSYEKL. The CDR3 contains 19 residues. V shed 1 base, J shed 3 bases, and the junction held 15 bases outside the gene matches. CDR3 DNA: TGCGCCAGCAGCCAAGTAATGGTGGGACGGTCAGGGGGCAAAAACATTCAGTACTTC. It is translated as CASSQVMVGRSGGKNIQYF.

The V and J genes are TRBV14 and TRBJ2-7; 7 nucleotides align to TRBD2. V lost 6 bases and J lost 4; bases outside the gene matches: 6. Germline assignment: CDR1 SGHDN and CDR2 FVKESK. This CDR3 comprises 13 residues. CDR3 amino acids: CASSPAGIYEQYF. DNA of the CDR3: TGTGCCAGCAGTCCAGCGGGAATTTACGAGCAGTACTTC.

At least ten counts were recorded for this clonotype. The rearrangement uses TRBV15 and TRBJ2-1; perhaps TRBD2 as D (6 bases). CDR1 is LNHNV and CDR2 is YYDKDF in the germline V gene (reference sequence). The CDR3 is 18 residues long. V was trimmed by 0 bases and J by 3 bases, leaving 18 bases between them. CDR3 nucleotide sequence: TGTGCCACCAGCAGAGATCTCGACGGGAGTAGGGGCTACAATGAGCAGTTCTTC. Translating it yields CATSRDLDGSRGYNEQFF.